This TCR beta chain was recovered during a study of shared clonotypes between healthy human individuals. This CDR3 is built from 18 residues. From germline, CDR1 is MDHEN and CDR2 SYDVKM. With V trimmed by 3 bases and J by 3 bases, 11 bases remained unmatched. Comments on this clone: What it binds is unknown.

Selected positively for CCR7 and CD45RO-negative, naive CD8 cells excluded terminally differentiated effector memory CD45RA+ cells. Assay used: immunoSEQ multiplex PCR; TCRdb lists only in-frame clones, some missing. The table includes hundreds of thousands of clones, around 92% detected once. Whole-study results and caveats: Naive subsets generally exceeded memory subsets in estimated richness. Of the naive CD4 clonotypes, around 5% were shared across several donors.

The V gene is TRBV28, the J gene TRBJ2-1; 10 bases agree with TRBD2. The TCR was taken from a man in his thirties or forties in good health. The sequencing sample was made of naive CD8+ T cells sorted from blood. The CDR3 region is CASSFPSGRAPNYNEQFF. CDR3 coding DNA: TGTGCCAGCAGTTTCCCCAGCGGGAGGGCCCCTAACTACAATGAGCAGTTCTTC.